A selection of T cell receptor beta chains follows, all from one sample in a study of blood T cell repertoires in COVID-19. Sequencing was performed with immunoSEQ multiplex PCR; in TCRdb, only in-frame clones are kept and a portion is missing. Of roughly 120,000 clones listed, about 92% were seen once; the top ten hold more than 3%. The sample consisted of peripheral blood. The receptors shown here come from a man aged 45-65 years with active COVID-19. Each CDR3 is given with its conserved first and last residue. D genes are given only for firm matches. Rows may omit the clone size; those that give it use once, few, many or a size class.

clone size	V gene	J gene	D gene	CDR3 protein	CDR3 DNA
.	TRBV19	TRBJ1-2	.	CASSIDEGAAGYTF	TGTGCCAGTAGTATAGACGAGGGAGCAGCTGGCTACACCTTC
once	TRBV2	TRBJ1-2	.	CASSEREGDYGYTF	TGTGCCAGCAGTGAGAGAGAGGGGGACTATGGCTACACCTTC
.	TRBV11-2	TRBJ2-6	.	CASSLTSSGANVLTF	TGTGCCAGCAGCTTAACGAGCTCTGGGGCCAACGTCCTGACTTTC
.	TRBV7-9	TRBJ2-5	.	CASSLKETQYF	TGTGCCAGCAGCCTTAAAGAGACCCAGTACTTC
.	TRBV5-6	TRBJ2-1	TRBD1	CASSLGTGWLF	TGTGCCAGCAGCTTGGGGACAGGGTGGCTCTTC
.	TRBV5-8	TRBJ2-1	TRBD2	CASSWGGGFF	TGTGCCAGCAGCTGGGGGGGAGGGTTCTTC
.	TRBV7-9	TRBJ2-5	TRBD1	CASSFGQGGGETQYF	TGTGCCAGCAGCTTCGGACAGGGAGGCGGAGAGACCCAGTACTTC
.	TRBV7-6	TRBJ2-7	.	CASSPRARGAEQYF	TGTGCCAGCAGCCCCCGAGCGCGAGGAGCCGAGCAGTACTTC
.	TRBV5-1	TRBJ2-1	.	CASSLARNKGNIYNEQFF	TGCGCCAGCAGCTTGGCCAGGAATAAGGGGAACATCTACAATGAGCAGTTCTTC
.	TRBV3-1/TRBV3-2	TRBJ2-5	TRBD2	CASSQSSGGNGETQYF	TGTGCCAGCAGCCAGAGTAGCGGGGGGAACGGGGAGACCCAGTACTTC
.	TRBV15	TRBJ2-3	.	CATSRGSGYGADTQYF	TGTGCCACCAGCAGAGGAAGCGGTTATGGCGCAGATACGCAGTATTTT
.	TRBV5-5	TRBJ1-2	TRBD1	CASSLDRGVDGYTF	TGTGCCAGCAGCTTGGACAGGGGAGTCGATGGCTACACCTTC
.	TRBV25-1	TRBJ2-1	.	CASSDGGPSYNEQFF	TGTGCCAGCAGTGACGGGGGGCCCTCCTACAATGAGCAGTTCTTC
.	TRBV3-1/TRBV3-2	TRBJ1-5	TRBD1	CASSLGQGGQPQHF	TGTGCCAGCAGCCTCGGACAGGGAGGTCAGCCCCAGCATTTT
.	TRBV6-1	TRBJ2-3	TRBD2	CASSESPGGRGDTQYF	TGTGCCAGCAGTGAAAGCCCGGGAGGCCGGGGAGATACGCAGTATTTT
.	TRBV5-1	TRBJ1-1	.	CASSATDRNTEAFF	TGCGCCAGCAGCGCGACAGATAGAAACACTGAAGCTTTCTTT
.	TRBV18	TRBJ2-1	TRBD2	CASSPSSGRTNEQFF	TGTGCCAGCTCACCTTCTAGCGGGAGGACCAATGAGCAGTTCTTC
once	TRBV6-6	TRBJ2-5	TRBD2	CASSTGLAETQYF	TGTGCCAGCAGTACCGGACTAGCGGAGACCCAGTACTTC
.	TRBV9	TRBJ2-2	TRBD2	CASSVGGATGELFF	TGTGCCAGCAGCGTCGGGGGGGCCACCGGGGAGCTGTTTTTT
.	TRBV7-9	TRBJ2-1	TRBD2	CASSSLAGGPHEQFF	TGTGCCAGCAGCTCACTAGCGGGAGGGCCCCATGAGCAGTTCTTC
.	TRBV3-1/TRBV3-2	TRBJ1-1	TRBD1	CASSPSDRALNTEAFF	TGTGCCAGCAGCCCATCCGACAGGGCCTTGAACACTGAAGCTTTCTTT
.	TRBV18	TRBJ2-3	.	CASSRDQGVTDTQYF	TGTGCCAGCTCACGCGATCAGGGCGTGACAGATACGCAGTATTTT
.	TRBV28	TRBJ1-2	.	CASSRARVYGYTF	TGTGCCAGCAGCCGAGCGAGGGTCTATGGCTACACCTTC
.	TRBV29-1	TRBJ2-4	TRBD2	CSVRLAGGKNIQYF	TGCAGCGTTCGATTAGCGGGAGGAAAAAACATTCAGTACTTC
.	TRBV11-2	TRBJ1-2	.	CASSLDRPTAGDGYTF	TGTGCCAGCAGCTTAGATAGGCCAACAGCAGGGGATGGCTACACCTTC
.	TRBV5-6	TRBJ2-7	.	CASSYPSGGGEQYF	TGTGCCAGCAGTTACCCATCCGGAGGAGGCGAGCAGTACTTC
once	TRBV7-8	TRBJ1-2	TRBD1	CASSLARTQGGKGHGYTF	TGTGCCAGCAGCTTAGCGAGGACTCAGGGGGGCAAGGGACATGGCTACACCTTC
once	TRBV14	TRBJ2-2	.	CASSKSRRTGELFF	TGTGCCAGCAGCAAATCACGGAGGACCGGGGAGCTGTTTTTT
.	TRBV2	TRBJ2-3	.	CASSVSQASTDTQYF	TGTGCCAGCAGTGTCTCACAGGCTAGCACAGATACGCAGTATTTT
.	TRBV9	TRBJ1-3	TRBD1	CASSVRGSGNTIYF	TGTGCCAGCAGCGTCAGGGGGTCTGGAAACACCATATATTTT